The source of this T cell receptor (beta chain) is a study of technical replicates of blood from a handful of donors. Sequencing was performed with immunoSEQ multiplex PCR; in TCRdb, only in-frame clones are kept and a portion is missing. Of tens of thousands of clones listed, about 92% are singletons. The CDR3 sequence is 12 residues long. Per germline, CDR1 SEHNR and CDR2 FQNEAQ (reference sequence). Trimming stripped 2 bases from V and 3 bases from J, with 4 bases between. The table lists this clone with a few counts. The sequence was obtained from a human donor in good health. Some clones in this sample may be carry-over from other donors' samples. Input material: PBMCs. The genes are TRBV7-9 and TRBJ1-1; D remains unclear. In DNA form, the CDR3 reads TGTGCCAGCAGCTTAACAGACACTGAAGCTTTCTTT. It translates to CASSLTDTEAFF.